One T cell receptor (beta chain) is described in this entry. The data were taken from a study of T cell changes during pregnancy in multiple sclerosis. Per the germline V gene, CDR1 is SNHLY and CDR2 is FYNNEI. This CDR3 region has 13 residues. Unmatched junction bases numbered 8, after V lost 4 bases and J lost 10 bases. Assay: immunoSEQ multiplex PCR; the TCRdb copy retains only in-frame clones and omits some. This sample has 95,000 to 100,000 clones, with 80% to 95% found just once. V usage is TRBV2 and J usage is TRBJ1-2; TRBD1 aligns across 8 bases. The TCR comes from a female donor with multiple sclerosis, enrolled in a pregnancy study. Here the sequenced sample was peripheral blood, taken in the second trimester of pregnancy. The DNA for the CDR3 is TGTGCCAGCAGTGGTTCGACAGGGGTAAACTACACCTTC. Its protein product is CASSGSTGVNYTF.